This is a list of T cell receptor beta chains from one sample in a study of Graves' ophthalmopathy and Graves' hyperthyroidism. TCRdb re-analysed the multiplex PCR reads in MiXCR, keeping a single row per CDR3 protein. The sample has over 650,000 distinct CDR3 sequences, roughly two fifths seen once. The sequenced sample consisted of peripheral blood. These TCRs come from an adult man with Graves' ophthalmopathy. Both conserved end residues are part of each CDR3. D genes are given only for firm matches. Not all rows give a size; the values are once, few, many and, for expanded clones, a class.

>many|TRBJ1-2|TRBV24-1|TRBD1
TGTGCCACCAGTGATCCAGACAGGGGAGGCGGCTACACCTTC
CATSDPDRGGGYTF
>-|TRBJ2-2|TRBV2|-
TGTGCCAGCAGGATGGTATCCGGGGAGCTGTTTTTT
CASRMVSGELFF
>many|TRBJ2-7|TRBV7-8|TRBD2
TGTGCCAGCAGCTTAAGGGAAGGTAGCGGGTACGAGCAGTACTTC
CASSLREGSGYEQYF
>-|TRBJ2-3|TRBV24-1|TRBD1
TGTGCCACCAGTGATCCTGACAGGGACCCCCACGATACGCAGTATTTT
CATSDPDRDPHDTQYF
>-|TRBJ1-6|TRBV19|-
TGTGCCAGCAGTGGAGGGACCGGGGGCATTTCACCCCTCCACTTT
CASSGGTGGISPLHF
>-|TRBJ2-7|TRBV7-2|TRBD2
TGTGCCAGCAGCCGCGGGGGGCTCTACGAGCAGTACTTC
CASSRGGLYEQYF
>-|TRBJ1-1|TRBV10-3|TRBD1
TGTGCCATCAGTGCTAGCCCAGGGGGGGGCACTGAAGCTTTCTTT
CAISASPGGGTEAFF
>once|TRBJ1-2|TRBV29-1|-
TGCAGTTTTTCCGGGTCCTATGGCTACACCTTC
CSFSGSYGYTF
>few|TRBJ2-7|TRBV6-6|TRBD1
TGTGCCAGCAGTTACTCTCGGGACAGGGGGCAGGAGCAGTACTTC
CASSYSRDRGQEQYF
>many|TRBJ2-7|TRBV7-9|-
TGTGCCAGCAGCTTGTACGGGGCCGACTACGAGCAGTACTTC
CASSLYGADYEQYF
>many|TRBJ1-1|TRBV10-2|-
TGCGCCAGCAGTGAGTCGAGGAACACTGAAGCTTTCTTT
CASSESRNTEAFF
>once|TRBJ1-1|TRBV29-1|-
TGCAGCTTGTGGGTGGACACTGAAGCTTTCTTT
CSLWVDTEAFF
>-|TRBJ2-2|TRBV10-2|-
TGCGCCAGCAGTGAGATAGGGGAGAACACCGGGGAGCTGTTTTTT
CASSEIGENTGELFF
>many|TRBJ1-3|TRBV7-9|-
TGTGCCCCTCAACCCCTTGGAGGAAACACCATATATTTT
CAPQPLGGNTIYF
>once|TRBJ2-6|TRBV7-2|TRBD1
TGTGCCAGCAGCTATAACCGGGACAGGGGATCTGGGGCCAACGTCCTGACTTTC
CASSYNRDRGSGANVLTF
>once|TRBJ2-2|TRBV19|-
TGTGCCGCCAGACGGGGGACCGGGGAGCTGTTTTTT
CAARRGTGELFF
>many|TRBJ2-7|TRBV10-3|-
TGTGCCATCTCACAGGGCTCGGGCGAGCAGTACTTC
CAISQGSGEQYF
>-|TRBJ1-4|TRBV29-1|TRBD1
TGCAGCGTTACGTCTGCCGGGACAGGGGGCTTTTGGGGTGAAAAACTGTTTTTT
CSVTSAGTGGFWGEKLFF
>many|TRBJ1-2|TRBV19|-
TGTGCCAGTACCTTACAGGGACTCTATGGCTACACCTTC
CASTLQGLYGYTF
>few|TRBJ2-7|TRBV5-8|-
TGTGCCAGCAGCTTGGCCCAGTCACCCTACGAGCAGTACTTC
CASSLAQSPYEQYF
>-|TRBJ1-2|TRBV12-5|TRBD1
TGTGCTAGTGGTTTGGTATTGGGGACAGAGGACGCTAACTATGGCTACACCTTC
CASGLVLGTEDANYGYTF
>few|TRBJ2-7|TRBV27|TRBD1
TGTGCCAGCCCCGACAGGGATTCCTACGAGCAGTACTTC
CASPDRDSYEQYF
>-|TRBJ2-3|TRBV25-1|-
TGTGCCAGCAGTCCGGGCGGAGGGGCAGATACGCAGTATTTT
CASSPGGGADTQYF
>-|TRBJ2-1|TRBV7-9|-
TGTGCCAGCAGCTTAGGCGGGGCGCAGTTCTTC
CASSLGGAQFF
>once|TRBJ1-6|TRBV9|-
TGTGCCAGCACCGAAGCGGGGACGCCATATTCACCCCTCCACTTT
CASTEAGTPYSPLHF
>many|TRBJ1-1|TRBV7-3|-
TGTGCCAGCAGCTTGCTGCCCCCACCCGGCGCTGAAGCTTTCTTT
CASSLLPPPGAEAFF
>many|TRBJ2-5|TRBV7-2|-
TGTGCCAGCAGCTTAAAGCCGGGACACCAAGAAGAGACCCAGTACTTC
CASSLKPGHQEETQYF
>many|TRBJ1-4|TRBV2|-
TGTGCCACCGAACGGGCAGGGGACGAAAAACTGTTTTTT
CATERAGDEKLFF
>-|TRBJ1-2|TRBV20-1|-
TGCAGTGCTAGAGAGTTTACTAACTATGGCTACACCTTC
CSAREFTNYGYTF
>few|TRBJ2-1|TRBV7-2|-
TGTGCCAGCAGCAATTACCTAGGAGGGGTGAATGAGCAGTTCTTC
CASSNYLGGVNEQFF
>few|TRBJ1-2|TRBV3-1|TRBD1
TGTGCCAGCAGCCATGGCGACAGGGATCCTAACTATGGCTACACCTTC
CASSHGDRDPNYGYTF
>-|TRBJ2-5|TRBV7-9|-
TGTGCCAGCAGCTTTTCCGGGGCGGGCCCGCAAAAAGAGACCCAGTACTTC
CASSFSGAGPQKETQYF
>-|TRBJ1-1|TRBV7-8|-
TGTGCCAGCAGCTTTCAGGGTTGGACCGGGGAGACTGAAGCTTTCTTT
CASSFQGWTGETEAFF
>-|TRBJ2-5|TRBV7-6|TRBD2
TGTGCCAGCAGCCGGGTAGCGGGGGGTGAGACCCAGTACTTC
CASSRVAGGETQYF
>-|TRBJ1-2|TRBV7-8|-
TGTGCCAGCAGCTTGGAACTTGGGGCGGACTATGGCTACACCTTC
CASSLELGADYGYTF
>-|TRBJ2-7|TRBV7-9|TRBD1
TGTGCCAGCAGCCAGATGTCAGGGGGCAACGAGCAGTACTTC
CASSQMSGGNEQYF
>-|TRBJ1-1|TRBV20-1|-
TGCAGTGCTACCTGGGACACTGAAGCTTTCTTT
CSATWDTEAFF
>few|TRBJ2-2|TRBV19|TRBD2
TGTGCCAGTAGCCTGGGGGGGGGTCCAATCACCGGGGAGCTGTTTTTT
CASSLGGGPITGELFF
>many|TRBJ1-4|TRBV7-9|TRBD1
TGTGCCAGCAGCTTAGCGACAGGGGGTGAAAAACTGTTTTTT
CASSLATGGEKLFF
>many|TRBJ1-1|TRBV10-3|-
TGTGCCAGTAAGGGGAGTCCGAACACTGAAGCTTTCTTT
CASKGSPNTEAFF
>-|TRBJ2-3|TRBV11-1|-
TGTGCCAGCACTGTTATTACAGGAACCACAGATACGCAGTATTTT
CASTVITGTTDTQYF
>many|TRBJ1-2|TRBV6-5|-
TGTGCCAGCAGTCCAGGGGCTGGCTACACCTTC
CASSPGAGYTF
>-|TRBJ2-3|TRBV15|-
TGTGCCACCAGCAGAGTTGGCTCGAGCACAGATACGCAGTATTTT
CATSRVGSSTDTQYF
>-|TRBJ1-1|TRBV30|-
TGTGCCTGGAAGGGGCAGGGGAGCACTGAAGCTTTCTTT
CAWKGQGSTEAFF
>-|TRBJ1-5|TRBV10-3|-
TGTGCCATCAAAGAGGGTATTGGTCAGCCCCAGCATTTT
CAIKEGIGQPQHF
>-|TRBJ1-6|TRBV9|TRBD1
TGTGCCAGCAGCGCCGGGACAGGGACAGTGGGTCCCCTCCACTTT
CASSAGTGTVGPLHF
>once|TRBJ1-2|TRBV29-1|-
TGCAGTCCTCAGGGGCAGGGTGGCTACACCTTC
CSPQGQGGYTF
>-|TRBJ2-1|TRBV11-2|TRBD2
TGTGCCAGCAGCCCTACTAGCGGGCGGTACAATGAGCAGTTCTTC
CASSPTSGRYNEQFF
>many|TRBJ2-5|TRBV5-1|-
TGCGCCAGCAGCTTGGATGACGGGATTGGGACCCAGTACTTC
CASSLDDGIGTQYF
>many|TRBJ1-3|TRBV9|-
TGTGCCAGCAGCCTCTTCGACCGACTCTCTGGAAACACCATATATTTT
CASSLFDRLSGNTIYF
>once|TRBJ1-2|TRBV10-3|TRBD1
TGTGCCATCAGATCTGCGGACAGGGCCTATGGCTACACCTTC
CAIRSADRAYGYTF
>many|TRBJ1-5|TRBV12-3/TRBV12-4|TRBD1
TGTGCCAGCAGTTCCCGACAGGGGTCAAATCAGCCCCAGCATTTT
CASSSRQGSNQPQHF
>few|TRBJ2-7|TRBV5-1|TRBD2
TGCGCCAGCAGCCCGGTTGCTAGCGGATCCTACGAGCAGTACTTC
CASSPVASGSYEQYF